The 31 T cell receptor beta chains given below trace back to one sample, sequenced in a study of CD8 T cell repertoires and HIV-1 epitope variants. TCRdb keeps only in-frame clones here, not all; method: immunoSEQ multiplex PCR. The table lists about 3,100 clones, around 70% of them singletons. Their target antigens are unknown. Material for sequencing was cultured CD8+ T cells derived from PBMCs. The receptors shown here come from a male donor with HIV.

The rearrangement links TRBV29-1 to TRBJ2-2, with D hard to call. V was pared by 7 bases and J by 6 bases, with 12 bases between. Germline loops: CDR1 SQVTM, CDR2 ANQGSEA. This CDR3 spans 12 amino acids. The CDR3: CSAKPYSGELFF. Here the CDR3 DNA reads TGCAGCGCTAAGCCCTATTCCGGGGAGCTGTTTTTT.

In this sample, this clone turned up a few times. The chain has TRBV6-5 and TRBJ1-1; TRBD1 aligns across 8 bases. The V gene's germline CDR1 is MNHEY and CDR2 SVGAGI. V lost 2 bases, J lost 0 bases, and 5 bases stayed unmatched. The CDR3 consists of 16 residues. CDR3 coding DNA: TGTGCCAGCAGTTACGCGAACAGGGGGATGAACACTGAAGCTTTCTTT. Translation: CASSYANRGMNTEAFF.

The chain uses TRBV2 and TRBJ2-1; D is uncertain. Germline-derived CDR1 and CDR2 are SNHLY and FYNNEI. Trimming removed 1 base at V and 7 bases at J, with 23 bases between. There are 18 residues in the CDR3. CDR3 loop: CASSEVLPGSSYNNEQFF. As DNA, the CDR3 is TGTGCCAGCAGTGAAGTGCTACCCGGTAGCTCCTACAATAATGAGCAGTTCTTC.

This clone was recorded a few times. V gene TRBV27 combines with J gene TRBJ2-2, with 11 nucleotides matching TRBD2. The V gene end was trimmed by 3 bases and the J gene end by 2 bases; junction bases not matched to a gene: 8. The CDR3 sequence is 18 residues long. Germline V gene lookup returns CDR1 MNHEY and CDR2 SMNVEV (reference sequence). The CDR3 coding sequence is TGTGCCAGCAGTTTTACGACTAGCGGGAACTTAAACACCGGGGAGCTGTTTTTT. Translation gives CASSFTTSGNLNTGELFF.

This clone was observed a handful of times. The DNA for the CDR3 is TGTGCCAGCAGCCTCGGGACATCTAACTATGGCTACACCTTC. Translating it yields CASSLGTSNYGYTF. This chain connects TRBV6-5 to TRBJ1-2, with D tentatively TRBD1 (6 bases). This CDR3 contains 14 residues. Germline-derived CDR1 and CDR2 are MNHEY and SVGAGI. Trimming stripped 6 bases from V and 0 bases from J, with 11 bases between.

This chain connects TRBV19 to TRBJ2-7; D possibly uses TRBD1 or TRBD2 (5 bases each). In germline, CDR1 is LNHDA, CDR2 SQIVND (reference sequence). V was pared by 5 bases and J by 3 bases, with 11 bases between. The CDR3 has 13 residues. In DNA form, the CDR3 reads TGTGCCAGTAGTTACCGGGACGACTACGAGCAGTACTTC. Translated: CASSYRDDYEQYF.

The chain combines TRBV7-6 with TRBJ2-3, with D tentatively TRBD2 (5 bases). Trimming left V 5 bases short and J 6 bases short, with 15 bases between. This CDR3 comprises 14 residues. Germline V gene lookup returns CDR1 SGHVS and CDR2 FNYEAQ. The DNA of the CDR3 is TGTGCCAGCAGCCATTCAAAAACGGGGGATACGCAGTATTTT. It codes for CASSHSKTGDTQYF.

This sequence joins TRBV29-1 and TRBJ2-3, with 8 bases lining up with TRBD2. CDR3 length: 13 amino acids. Trimming removed 2 bases from V and 6 bases from J; junction bases left unmatched: 4. Looked up from germline, CDR1 is SQVTM and CDR2 is ANQGSEA. CDR3 region: CSVEIGGVDTQYF. CDR3 sequence (DNA): TGCAGCGTTGAAATCGGGGGGGTGGATACGCAGTATTTT.

The chain joins TRBV21-1 to TRBJ2-5; the table's D call, TRBD1, has no DNA check behind it. TRBV21-1 is marked as a pseudogene. The CDR3 length is 15 residues. The CDR3, as DNA: TGTGCCAGCAGCAAATGCCCGGCAGGGGAAGAGACCCAGTACTTC. It translates to CASSKCPAGEETQYF.

This sequence joins TRBV6-4 and TRBJ1-2; a weak D match, TRBD1 (6 bases). CDR1 MRHNA and CDR2 SNTAGT come from the germline V gene. V was shortened by 4 bases and J by 4 bases, with 16 bases between the two germline ends. CDR3 length equals 15 residues. CDR3 in amino acids: CASSVEPGQSYGYTF. The DNA for the CDR3 is TGTGCCAGCAGTGTCGAGCCGGGACAAAGCTATGGCTACACCTTC.

The chain is built from TRBV15 and TRBJ2-7; a weak D match, TRBD1 (5 bases). Trimming pared 5 bases from V and 2 bases from J, leaving 10 bases between. The CDR3 is 13 residues long. The germline gives CDR1 LNHNV, CDR2 YYDKDF (reference sequence). DNA for the CDR3: TGTGCCACCAGCCAGGGTGACCCCTACGAGCAGTACTTC. Its protein product is CATSQGDPYEQYF.

This clone has more than one count but fewer than ten. The V call is TRBV4-1, the J call TRBJ2-7, with D perhaps given as TRBD1 or TRBD2 (6 bases each). In germline, CDR1 is MGHRA, CDR2 YSYEKL. This CDR3 is 14 amino acids long. V shed 4 bases and J shed 5 bases, with 15 bases lying between them. The CDR3 DNA sequence: TGCGCCAGCAGCCGAGGGGGGCTAGCTGACGAGCAGTACTTC. It translates to CASSRGGLADEQYF.

This chain connects TRBV6-5 to TRBJ2-2; D gene ambiguous. The CDR3 sequence is 13 residues long. Deletions cut 1 base from V and 5 bases from J, with 5 bases between. Germline assignment: CDR1 MNHEY and CDR2 SVGAGI. Here the CDR3 reads CASSYYSTGELFF. In DNA, the CDR3 is TGTGCCAGCAGTTACTACAGTACCGGGGAGCTGTTTTTT.

There are a few counts of this clone. The rearrangement joins TRBV5-5 to TRBJ2-5; TRBD2 matches 11 bases. J lost 2 bases, V lost 2 bases, and 2 bases had no gene match. Germline V gene data show CDR1 as SGHKS and CDR2 as YYEKEE (reference sequence). The CDR3 is 15 residues long. The CDR3 region is CASSFSSGGQETQYF. The CDR3 DNA is TGTGCCAGCAGCTTTTCTAGCGGGGGGCAAGAGACCCAGTACTTC.

The gene calls are TRBV10-1 and TRBJ1-1; D not certain. The germline CDR1 and CDR2 sequences are WNHNN and SYGVQD (reference sequence). V lost 7 bases to trimming and J lost 4 bases, with 13 bases between them. The CDR3 has 13 amino acids. CDR3 amino acids: CASNSKRATEAFF. CDR3 nucleotide sequence: TGCGCCAGCAATTCTAAACGGGCCACTGAAGCTTTCTTT.

The chain employs TRBV19 and TRBJ2-7; TRBD2 matches 13 bases. The CDR3 runs 18 residues. The V segment lost 4 bases and the J segment 3 bases; nucleotides outside the gene matches: 12. Per the germline V gene, CDR1 is LNHDA and CDR2 is SQIVND (reference sequence). The CDR3 bases are TGTGCCAGTAGTAACATCTGGACTAGCGGGAGTGCAGTCTACGAGCAGTACTTC. It yields the protein CASSNIWTSGSAVYEQYF.

The chain has TRBV7-9 and TRBJ2-1, with 7 positions matching TRBD2. CDR3 length equals 17 residues. CDR1 is SEHNR, CDR2 FQNEAQ, per germline (reference sequence). The V gene end was trimmed by 1 base and the J gene end by 3 bases; junction bases not matched to a gene: 9. The CDR3 sequence is CASSLGPVGGGYNEQFF. The CDR3 DNA reads TGTGCCAGCAGCTTAGGCCCCGTGGGGGGGGGCTACAATGAGCAGTTCTTC.

The chain combines TRBV19 with TRBJ2-7, with D possibly TRBD1 on 6 matching bases. The CDR3 is 14 residues long. With 5 bases removed from V and 2 bases from J, the gap between germline ends came to 13 bases. Germline V gives CDR1 LNHDA, CDR2 SQIVND (reference sequence). DNA of the CDR3: TGTGCCAGTAGTCCTCCGGGACAAACCTACGAGCAGTACTTC. Amino acid sequence: CASSPPGQTYEQYF. Complete variable domain (other parts from reference TRBV19 and TRBJ2-7): DGGITQSPKYLFRKEGQNVTLSCEQNLNHDAMYWYRQDPGQGLRLIYYSQIVNDFQKGDIAEGYSVSREKKESFPLTVTSAQKNPTAFYLCASSPPGQTYEQYFGPGTRLTVT.

The chain is built from TRBV7-9 and TRBJ1-2; D remains unclear. The germline V gene encodes CDR1 SEHNR and CDR2 FQNEAQ (reference sequence). The CDR3 is 15 residues long. The germline V and J ends were trimmed by 5 bases and 0 bases, with 13 bases remaining between them. In nucleotides, the CDR3 is TGTGCCAGCAGCCCGTCCTCGTTCGCTAACTATGGCTACACCTTC. Translation: CASSPSSFANYGYTF.

V is TRBV7-9 and J is TRBJ1-4, with D perhaps TRBD1 (6 bases). The CDR3 is made up of 14 amino acids. V gave up 5 bases and J gave up 5 bases, with 12 bases separating them. Germline V CDR1 and CDR2: SEHNR, FQNEAQ (reference sequence). The DNA of the CDR3 is TGTGCCAGCAGCCAAGGGGGAACGAATGAAAAACTGTTTTTT. As protein: CASSQGGTNEKLFF.

The CDR3 is CASSPGAEQYF. Here the CDR3 DNA reads TGTGCCAGCAGTCCGGGGGCCGAGCAGTACTTC. The chain uses TRBV28 and TRBJ2-7, with D possibly called TRBD1 or TRBD2 (6 bases each). Germline V lookup: CDR1 MDHEN, CDR2 SYDVKM. Trimming pared 5 bases from V and 6 bases from J, leaving 8 bases between. The CDR3 spans 11 residues.

This clone has only a few counts. The chain is built from TRBV27 and TRBJ1-1; D not resolved. The germline V gene encodes CDR1 MNHEY and CDR2 SMNVEV (reference sequence). This CDR3 region has 13 residues. Trimming removed 0 bases from V and 7 bases from J, with 9 bases in between. The chain's CDR3 is CASSLSSRNEAFF. The CDR3 DNA reads TGTGCCAGCAGTTTATCGTCCCGGAATGAAGCTTTCTTT.

The chain links TRBV7-2 to TRBJ2-5; D might be TRBD1 or TRBD2, each matching 5 bases. Germline-derived CDR1 and CDR2 are SGHTA and FQGNSA. The CDR3 spans 14 residues. The V and J ends lost 1 base and 5 bases respectively, with 11 bases between them. CDR3 region: CASSLDQGVETQYF. The CDR3 DNA follows: TGTGCCAGCAGCTTAGATCAGGGAGTTGAGACCCAGTACTTC. Supplemented by reference TRBV7-2 and TRBJ2-5, the full variable domain reads GAGVSQSPSNKVTEKGKDVELRCDPISGHTALYWYRQSLGQGLEFLIYFQGNSAPDKSGLPSDRFSAERTGGSVSTLTIQRTQQEDSAVYLCASSLDQGVETQYFGPGTRLLVL.

This clone has just a few counts. The rearrangement joins TRBV7-6 to TRBJ2-1; 7 bases align to TRBD1. This CDR3 comprises 14 residues. Trimming took 10 bases from V and 4 from J; bases not matched to a gene: 10. CDR1 and CDR2 (germline): SGHVS, FNYEAQ. CDR3 nucleotides: TGTGCCACCACGAGACAGGGCGTGTACAATGAGCAGTTCTTC. Its protein is CATTRQGVYNEQFF.

The chain combines TRBV10-2 with TRBJ2-7, with D hard to call. Germline V gene data show CDR1 as WSHSY and CDR2 as SAAADI. This CDR3 region has 14 residues. V was clipped by 2 bases and J by 0 bases, with 8 bases between them. The CDR3: CASSEEVVSYEQYF. CDR3 in DNA: TGCGCCAGCAGTGAGGAGGTTGTCTCCTACGAGCAGTACTTC.

The chain is built from TRBV19 and TRBJ2-1, with no clear D. Trimming removed 7 bases from V and 5 bases from J, with 15 bases in between. The CDR3 has 14 amino acids. CDR1 and CDR2 (germline): LNHDA, SQIVND (reference sequence). CDR3 sequence (DNA): TGTGCCAGTACCCCCAAGATGGCTGACAATGAGCAGTTCTTC. Translating it yields CASTPKMADNEQFF.

The chain employs TRBV4-3 and TRBJ1-1; 11 bases agree with TRBD1. The CDR3 extends over 18 amino acids. V dropped 6 bases and J dropped 1; count of bases not matched to a gene: 13. In germline, CDR1 is LGHNA, CDR2 YSLEER. The CDR3 nucleotides read TGCGCCAGCAGAAACCGGGACAGGGGGGGACATGAGAACACTGAAGCTTTCTTT. This translates into CASRNRDRGGHENTEAFF.

The chain employs TRBV15 and TRBJ2-1; the match to TRBD1 covers 8 bases. Germline V gives CDR1 LNHNV, CDR2 YYDKDF (reference sequence). V trimming: 3 bases; J trimming: 6 bases; junction bases outside the gene matches: 7. This CDR3 is 15 amino acids long. As DNA, the CDR3 is TGTGCCACCAGCAGGGACAGGGACCCTGTCAATGAGCAGTTCTTC. This encodes CATSRDRDPVNEQFF. The full variable domain, with the rest looked up from reference TRBV15 and TRBJ2-1, is DAMVIQNPRYQVTQFGKPVTLSCSQTLNHNVMYWYQQKSSQAPKLLFHYYDKDFNNEADTPDNFQSRRPNTSFCFLDIRSPGLGDTAMYLCATSRDRDPVNEQFFGPGTRLTVL.

This chain links TRBV5-4 with TRBJ1-4; 9 bases are a match to TRBD1. The CDR3 extends over 15 amino acids. The trim removed 4 bases at V and 6 bases at J, leaving 7 bases unmatched. Germline CDR1 and CDR2: SGHNT and YYREEE (reference sequence). The DNA of the CDR3 is TGTGCCAGCAGCGTTTCCGGGACAGGGTATGAAAAACTGTTTTTT. Translating it yields CASSVSGTGYEKLFF.

Only a few counts were recorded for this clone. The CDR3 DNA reads TGTGCCAGCAGTTACTCGCCTAGCGGGGGACGCAATGAGCAGTTCTTC. As protein: CASSYSPSGGRNEQFF. This chain links TRBV6-5 with TRBJ2-1; TRBD2 matches at 10 bases. This CDR3 has 16 amino acids. Germline lookup yields CDR1 MNHEY and CDR2 SVGAGI. Trimming took 0 bases from V and 6 from J; bases not matched to a gene: 5.

This sequence joins TRBV5-6 and TRBJ2-2, with TRBD2 matching 8 bases. The CDR3 spans 16 residues. Germline V gene data show CDR1 as SGHDT and CDR2 as YYEEEE. The J segment lost 5 bases and the V segment lost 3 bases, leaving 9 bases of the junction unmatched. The CDR3 region is CASSSGRAGETGELFF. CDR3 DNA: TGTGCCAGCAGCTCAGGTAGAGCGGGAGAGACCGGGGAGCTGTTTTTT.